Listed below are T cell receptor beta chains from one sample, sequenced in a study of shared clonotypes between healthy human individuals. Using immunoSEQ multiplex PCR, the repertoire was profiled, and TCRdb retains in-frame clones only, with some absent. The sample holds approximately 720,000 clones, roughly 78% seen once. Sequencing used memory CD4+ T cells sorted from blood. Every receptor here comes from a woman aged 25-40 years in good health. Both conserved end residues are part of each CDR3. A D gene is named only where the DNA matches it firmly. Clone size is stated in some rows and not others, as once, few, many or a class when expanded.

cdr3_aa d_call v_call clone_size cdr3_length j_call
CASGAAGWAYEQYF . TRBV2 few 14 TRBJ2-7
CASSQVGTGSTEAFF TRBD1 TRBV4-1 . 15 TRBJ1-1
CASRPDSYGYTF . TRBV5-1 . 12 TRBJ1-2
CASSLVTYEQYF . TRBV5-6 . 12 TRBJ2-7
CASSPEWTTTNEKLFF . TRBV4-1 once 16 TRBJ1-4
CASSLLLADYNEQFF TRBD2 TRBV9 once 15 TRBJ2-1
CASSPGQERDEQYF . TRBV18 once 14 TRBJ2-7
CASSIDQETQYF . TRBV7-3 . 12 TRBJ2-5
CASSLALAGEQYF TRBD2 TRBV14 . 13 TRBJ2-7
CASSHALAGYNEQFF TRBD2 TRBV6-5 . 15 TRBJ2-1
CASRGDRGLISGYTF TRBD1 TRBV6-1 . 15 TRBJ1-2
CASSQNRGDGYTF TRBD1 TRBV11-2 . 13 TRBJ1-2
CATSRAGTSGVQGTQYF TRBD2 TRBV15 . 17 TRBJ2-5
CASRDFSSGRSNEQFF TRBD2 TRBV28 . 16 TRBJ2-1
CATSTSLRADYYF . TRBV15 few 13 TRBJ2-7
CASSPSGTRRADTQYF TRBD2 TRBV28 . 16 TRBJ2-3
CASRWGGGDAGTQYF . TRBV2 . 15 TRBJ2-3